These 27 T cell receptor beta chains share one sample of origin, sequenced in a study of TIL therapy for anti-PD-1-resistant metastatic lung cancer. Time point here: pre-treatment sample, taken before nivolumab and TIL therapy. The tumor samples were excised metastases, mostly pleural nodules or supraclavicular lymph nodes. The libraries were made with immunoSEQ v3. Clones were sequenced by immunoSEQ multiplex PCR, and TCRdb holds only the in-frame ones, with some missing. The sample lists roughly 9,800 clones; 50% to 65% were seen once. The sequenced sample was tumor tissue, obtained at baseline. These receptors were obtained from a person aged 25 to 85 with non-small cell lung cancer.

The gene calls are TRBV5-4 and TRBJ1-6; D perhaps matches TRBD1 (5 bases). Trimming removed 4 bases from V and 0 bases from J, with 17 bases in between. The CDR3 covers 18 residues. Germline V gene sequence: CDR1 SGHNT, CDR2 YYREEE (reference sequence). The CDR3 DNA reads TGTGCCAGCAGCCAAGGCCCCTCAGGGAGCTCCTATAATTCACCCCTCCACTTT. It encodes CASSQGPSGSSYNSPLHF.

In this sample, this clone is medium-sized. The rearrangement joins TRBV6-5 to TRBJ1-3, with TRBD1 matching 7 bases. The germline CDR1 and CDR2 sequences are MNHEY and SVGAGI. The CDR3 is made up of 14 amino acids. V trimming: 6 bases; J trimming: 5 bases; junction bases outside the gene matches: 7. This chain's CDR3 is CASRPWDSRNTIYF. Written as DNA, the CDR3 is TGTGCCAGCAGACCATGGGACAGCCGAAACACCATATATTTT.

V is TRBV6-6 and J is TRBJ2-7; D remains ambiguous. Trimming removed 2 bases at V and 4 bases at J, with 9 bases between. The CDR3 extends over 13 amino acids. Germline CDR1 is MNHNY and CDR2 is SVGAGI (reference sequence). The CDR3: CASSYNPGYEQYF. The CDR3 bases are TGTGCCAGCAGTTACAACCCCGGGTACGAGCAGTACTTC.

The rearrangement joins TRBV6-6 to TRBJ1-1; D might be TRBD1 (6 bases). V lost 7 bases and J 3 bases, leaving 12 bases between the germline ends. The CDR3 runs to 13 residues. In germline, CDR1 is MNHNY, CDR2 SVGAGI (reference sequence). CDR3: CASIRQAYTEAFF. CDR3 bases: TGTGCCAGCATTAGACAGGCCTACACTGAAGCTTTCTTT.

The chain employs TRBV6-6 and TRBJ2-2, with no clear D. The CDR3 has 14 amino acids. Trimming stripped 2 bases from V and 4 bases from J, with 8 bases between. CDR1 and CDR2 (germline): MNHNY, SVGAGI (reference sequence). The CDR3 DNA is TGTGCCAGCAGTTACGACTCGGGCACCGGGGAGCTGTTTTTT. It encodes CASSYDSGTGELFF.

As regards this clone: The conserved final phenylalanine or tryptophan is absent from the CDR3, which likely points to a read error. The DNA is omitted, as the CDR3 cannot be located on it reliably, and the CDR3 follows TCRdb's listing. This sequence joins TRBV14 and TRBJ2-7; the table gives TRBD2 as D, unverified against the DNA. Germline V gene sequence: CDR1 SGHDN, CDR2 FVKESK. The CDR3 is 9 amino acids in total, end residues counted. The CDR3 protein is CASSQLDCS.

The chain employs TRBV19 and TRBJ2-3, with 9 bases fitting TRBD1. J lost 1 base, V lost 7 bases, and 6 bases had no gene match. Germline CDR1 LNHDA, CDR2 SQIVND (reference sequence). CDR3 length equals 15 residues. CDR3 nucleotide sequence: TGTGCCAGTACCGACAGGGGGGCCGGCACAGATACGCAGTATTTT. It is translated as CASTDRGAGTDTQYF.

This clone was detected only a few times. The chain employs TRBV11-3 and TRBJ2-1, with 11 bases aligning to TRBD2. The CDR3 runs to 17 residues. Germline loops: CDR1 SGHNT, CDR2 YENEEA. Trimming removed 1 base from V and 7 bases from J; junction bases left unmatched: 9. The CDR3, as DNA: TGTGCCAGCAGCTTAGGGGGGCTAGCGGGAGGAATAAATGAGCAGTTCTTC. Residues: CASSLGGLAGGINEQFF.

The chain has TRBV9 and TRBJ1-3; D is unresolved. The V end lost 0 bases, the J end lost 4 bases, and 11 bases lay between the germline ends. The CDR3 extends over 15 amino acids. Looked up from germline, CDR1 is SGDLS and CDR2 is YYNGEE. CDR3 in DNA: TGTGCCAGCAGCGTAGGGGGTGGTATGGGAAACACCATATATTTT. Translated, it gives CASSVGGGMGNTIYF.

This chain links TRBV19 with TRBJ2-7, with D perhaps TRBD1 or TRBD2 (5 bases each). The CDR3 is 14 residues long. CDR1 is LNHDA and CDR2 is SQIVND in the germline V gene (reference sequence). The V and J ends lost 5 bases and 4 bases respectively, with 15 bases between them. The chain's CDR3 is CASSSRDRGYEQYF. For the CDR3, the DNA is TGTGCCAGTAGTTCCCGGGACCGAGGATACGAGCAGTACTTC.

The chain joins TRBV29-1 to TRBJ1-2; D remains ambiguous. The germline V gene encodes CDR1 SQVTM and CDR2 ANQGSEA. The CDR3 has 8 residues. Trimming cost V 6 bases and J 7 bases, with 3 bases left between them. The CDR3: CSVGGYTF. The CDR3 coding sequence is TGCAGCGTAGGTGGCTACACCTTC.

V gene TRBV27 combines with J gene TRBJ2-1; a weak D match, TRBD2 (7 bases). V shed 0 bases and J shed 8 bases, with 11 bases lying between them. The CDR3 length is 14 residues. Germline lookup yields CDR1 MNHEY and CDR2 SMNVEV (reference sequence). The CDR3 sequence: CASSLSGGGDEQFF. In DNA, the CDR3 is TGTGCCAGCAGTTTATCAGGGGGGGGAGATGAGCAGTTCTTC.

In this sample, this clone turned up a few times. The chain uses TRBV21-1 and TRBJ1-3. TRBV21-1 is a pseudogene. The CDR3 contains 18 residues. In DNA, the CDR3 is TGTGCCAGCAGCAAACCGGGGGCTAGCCTACGCTCTGGAAACACCATATATTTT. Translating gives CASSKPGASLRSGNTIYF.

This clone appeared a few times. The gene calls are TRBV7-2 and TRBJ2-7; D perhaps matches TRBD2 (6 bases). Looked up from germline, CDR1 is SGHTA and CDR2 is FQGNSA. The CDR3 runs 15 residues. V gave up 5 bases and J gave up 7 bases, with 21 bases separating them. The CDR3 is CASSRSRGTRVEQYF. In DNA form, the CDR3 reads TGTGCCAGCAGCAGAAGCCGCGGGACGAGGGTGGAGCAGTACTTC.

This clone is medium-sized within its sample. The V and J genes are TRBV28 and TRBJ1-6; 9 bases are a match to TRBD1. CDR1 MDHEN and CDR2 SYDVKM come from the germline V gene. The V gene end was trimmed by 4 bases and the J gene end by 4 bases; junction bases not matched to a gene: 5. The CDR3 has 16 amino acids. CDR3 protein: CASSSGTGRYNSPLHF. CDR3 coding DNA: TGTGCCAGCAGTTCCGGGACAGGGAGGTATAATTCACCCCTCCACTTT.

This rearrangement joins TRBV4-1 to TRBJ1-2; TRBD1 matches at 7 bases. CDR1 MGHRA and CDR2 YSYEKL come from the germline V gene. V lost 3 bases to trimming and J lost 3 bases; unmatched junction nucleotides: 7. The CDR3 is 15 residues long. CDR3 residues: CASSHLDRADYGYTF. The CDR3 DNA sequence: TGCGCCAGCAGCCATCTCGACAGGGCGGACTATGGCTACACCTTC.

V is TRBV10-2 and J is TRBJ2-7; no definite D call. Deletions cut 6 bases from V and 2 bases from J, with 5 bases between. This CDR3 is built from 11 residues. The germline V gene encodes CDR1 WSHSY and CDR2 SAAADI. Written as DNA, the CDR3 is TGCGCCAGCAGAAACGCCTACGAGCAGTACTTC. Translated: CASRNAYEQYF.

The sample holds a few counts of this clone. This chain joins TRBV18 and TRBJ2-4, with D perhaps matching TRBD2 (5 bases). V was pared by 6 bases and J by 0 bases, with 9 bases between. The length of the CDR3 is 14 residues. Per the germline V gene, CDR1 is KGHSH and CDR2 is LQKENI. CDR3 amino acids: CASSGDLAKNIQYF. CDR3 bases: TGTGCCAGCTCGGGAGACTTAGCCAAAAACATTCAGTACTTC. Full variable domain (outside the CDR3, taken from reference TRBV18 and TRBJ2-4): NAGVMQNPRHLVRRRGQEARLRCSPMKGHSHVYWYRQLPEEGLKFMVYLQKENIIDESGMPKERFSAEFPKEGPSILRIQQVVRGDSAAYFCASSGDLAKNIQYFGAGTRLSVL.

V gene TRBV5-1 combines with J gene TRBJ2-1; D might be TRBD2 (7 bases). The length of the CDR3 is 15 residues. V lost 0 bases and J 2 bases, leaving 9 bases between the germline ends. CDR1 SGHRS and CDR2 YFSETQ come from the germline V gene. The CDR3, as DNA: TGCGCCAGCAGCTTGGAGGGGGGGACCTACAATGAGCAGTTCTTC. Protein: CASSLEGGTYNEQFF.

This clone was detected only once. V is TRBV14 and J is TRBJ2-1; 7 bases are a match to TRBD2. Germline lookup yields CDR1 SGHDN and CDR2 FVKESK. The V gene end was trimmed by 1 base and the J gene end by 0 bases; junction bases not matched to a gene: 3. This CDR3 has 16 amino acids. This chain's CDR3 is CASSQGLALSYNEQFF. For the CDR3, the DNA is TGTGCCAGCAGCCAAGGACTAGCCCTCTCCTACAATGAGCAGTTCTTC.

The gene calls are TRBV4-1 and TRBJ1-5, with 9 nucleotides matching TRBD1. Trimming at V came to 1 base and at J to 9 bases, leaving 1 base not matched to a gene. The CDR3 covers 13 residues. Germline V gene data show CDR1 as MGHRA and CDR2 as YSYEKL. The CDR3 nucleotides are TGCGCCAGCAGCCAAGGACAGGGGGGGCCCCAGCATTTT. It specifies CASSQGQGGPQHF.

The rearrangement uses TRBV7-3 and TRBJ2-5, with no clear D. Per the germline V gene, CDR1 is SGHTA and CDR2 is FQGTGA. The CDR3 is made up of 16 amino acids. V lost 0 bases, J lost 0 bases, and 11 bases lay in between. This CDR3 reads CASSLTGSANQETQYF. CDR3 DNA: TGTGCCAGCAGCTTAACGGGGTCGGCAAACCAAGAGACCCAGTACTTC.

The chain couples TRBV30 to TRBJ1-2; D remains ambiguous. V was pared by 2 bases and J by 2 bases, with 9 bases between. From germline, CDR1 is GTSNPN and CDR2 SVGIG (reference sequence). The CDR3 extends over 13 amino acids. CDR3 sequence reads: CAWSSAGNYGYTF. In DNA form, the CDR3 reads TGTGCCTGGAGTTCAGCGGGAAACTATGGCTACACCTTC.

This clone was detected a few times. V is TRBV7-2 and J is TRBJ2-7, with TRBD2 as a possible D gene (6 bases). This CDR3 has 15 amino acids. The germline V and J ends were trimmed by 5 bases and 7 bases, with 21 bases remaining between them. Germline-derived CDR1 and CDR2 are SGHTA and FQGNSA. Here the CDR3 DNA reads TGTGCCAGCAGCCTGGGGCCGTTGGAGGGAAGAGAGCAGTACTTC. Amino acids: CASSLGPLEGREQYF.

The chain links TRBV4-2 to TRBJ1-5; TRBD1 is a possible D gene (6 bases). V dropped 0 bases and J dropped 10 bases, with 13 bases sitting between them. The CDR3 totals 14 residues. Per the germline V gene, CDR1 is LGHNA and CDR2 is YNFKEQ. CDR3 sequence reads: CASSQDGGAGPQHF. The CDR3 DNA sequence: TGTGCCAGCAGCCAAGATGGGGGGGCGGGTCCCCAGCATTTT.

V gene TRBV6-6 combines with J gene TRBJ1-5; the D gene is possibly TRBD1 (5 bases). The germline V gene encodes CDR1 MNHNY and CDR2 SVGAGI (reference sequence). The CDR3 runs to 15 residues. Trimming pared 0 bases from V and 2 bases from J, leaving 8 bases between. This CDR3 is CASSYSIGGNQPQHF. CDR3 coding DNA: TGTGCCAGCAGTTACTCGATAGGGGGCAATCAGCCCCAGCATTTT.

The chain is built from TRBV21-1 and TRBJ1-3. TRBV21-1 has pseudogene status. The CDR3 length is 13 residues. CDR3 nucleotides: TGTGCCAGCAGCCGCCGCTCTGGAAACACCATATATTTT. It specifies CASSRRSGNTIYF.